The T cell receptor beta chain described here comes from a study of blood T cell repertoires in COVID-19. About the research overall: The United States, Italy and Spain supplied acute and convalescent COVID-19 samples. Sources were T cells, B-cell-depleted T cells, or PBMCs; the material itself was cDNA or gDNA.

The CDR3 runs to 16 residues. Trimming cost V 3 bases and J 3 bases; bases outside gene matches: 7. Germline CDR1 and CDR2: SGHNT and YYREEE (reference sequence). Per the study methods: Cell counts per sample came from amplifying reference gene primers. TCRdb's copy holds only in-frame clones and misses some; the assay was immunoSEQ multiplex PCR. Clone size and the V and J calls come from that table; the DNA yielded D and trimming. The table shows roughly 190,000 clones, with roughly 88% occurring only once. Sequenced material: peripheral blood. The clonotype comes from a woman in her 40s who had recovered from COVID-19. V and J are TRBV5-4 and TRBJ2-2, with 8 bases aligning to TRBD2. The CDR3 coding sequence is TGTGCCAGCAGCTCGCCGCGGGGGGCAGACACCGGGGAGCTGTTTTTT. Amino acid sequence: CASSSPRGADTGELFF.